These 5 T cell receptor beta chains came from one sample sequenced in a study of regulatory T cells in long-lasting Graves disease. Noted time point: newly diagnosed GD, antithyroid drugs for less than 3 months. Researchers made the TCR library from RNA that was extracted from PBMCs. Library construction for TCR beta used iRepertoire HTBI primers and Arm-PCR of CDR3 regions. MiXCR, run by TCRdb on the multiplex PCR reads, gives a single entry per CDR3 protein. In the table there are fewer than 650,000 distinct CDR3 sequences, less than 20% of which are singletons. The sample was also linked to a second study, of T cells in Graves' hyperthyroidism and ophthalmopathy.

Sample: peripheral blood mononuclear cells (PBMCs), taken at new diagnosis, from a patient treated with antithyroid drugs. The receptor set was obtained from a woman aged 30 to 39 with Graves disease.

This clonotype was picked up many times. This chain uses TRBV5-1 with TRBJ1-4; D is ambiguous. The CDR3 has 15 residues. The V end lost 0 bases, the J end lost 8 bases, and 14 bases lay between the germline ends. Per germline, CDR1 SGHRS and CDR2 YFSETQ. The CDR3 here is CASSLVGGRGEKLFF. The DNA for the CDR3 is TGCGCCAGCAGCTTGGTAGGCGGAAGAGGGGAAAAACTGTTTTTT.

The CDR3 sequence: CASSPMLGQTVTGELFF. The CDR3 DNA sequence: TGTGCCAGCTCACCGATGTTGGGACAAACGGTCACCGGGGAGCTGTTTTTT. This chain uses TRBV18 with TRBJ2-2, with D possibly being TRBD1 (6 bases). Germline V CDR1 and CDR2: KGHSH, LQKENI. The V end was cut by 3 bases, the J end by 4 bases, with 18 bases between. The CDR3 extends over 17 amino acids.

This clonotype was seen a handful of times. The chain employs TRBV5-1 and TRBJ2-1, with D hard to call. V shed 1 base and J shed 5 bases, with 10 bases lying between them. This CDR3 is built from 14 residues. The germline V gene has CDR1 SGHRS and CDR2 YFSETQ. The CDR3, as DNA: TGCGCCAGCAGCTTGCTGCGAATAGACAATGAGCAGTTCTTC. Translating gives CASSLLRIDNEQFF.

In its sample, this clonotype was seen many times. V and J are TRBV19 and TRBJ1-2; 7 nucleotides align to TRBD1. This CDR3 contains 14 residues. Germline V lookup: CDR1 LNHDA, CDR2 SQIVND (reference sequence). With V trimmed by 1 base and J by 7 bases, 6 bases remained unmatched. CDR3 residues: CASSIALGQRGYTF. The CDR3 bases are TGTGCCAGTAGTATAGCCCTGGGACAGCGTGGCTACACCTTC.

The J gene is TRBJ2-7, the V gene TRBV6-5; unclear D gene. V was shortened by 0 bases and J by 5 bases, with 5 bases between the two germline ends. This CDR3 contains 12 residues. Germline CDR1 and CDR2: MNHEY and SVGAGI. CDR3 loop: CASSYSFHEQYF. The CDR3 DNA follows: TGTGCCAGCAGTTACTCTTTCCACGAGCAGTACTTC.